The 20 T cell receptor beta chains below all came from one sample that was sequenced in a study of blood T cell repertoires in COVID-19. Clones were sequenced by immunoSEQ multiplex PCR, and TCRdb holds only the in-frame ones, with some missing. Of about 170,000 clones listed, approximately 81% are singletons. Sequenced: peripheral blood. The receptors were sampled from a human donor with acute or convalescent COVID-19. The donor label of this sample is uncertain.

V is TRBV6-2 or TRBV6-3 and J is TRBJ2-7, with D hard to call. From germline, CDR1 is MNHEY and CDR2 SVGEGT. V lost 5 bases and J lost 2, with 7 bases in between. The CDR3 is made up of 12 amino acids. The CDR3 region is CASSGSTYEQYF. The CDR3 bases are TGTGCCAGCAGTGGCAGTACCTACGAGCAGTACTTC.

V usage is TRBV7-6 and J usage is TRBJ1-1; weak D call: TRBD1 (5 bases). The CDR3 is 11 amino acids. With 5 bases removed from V and 8 bases from J, the gap between germline ends came to 9 bases. The germline V gene encodes CDR1 SGHVS and CDR2 FNYEAQ. CDR3 loop: CASSVGGEAFF. CDR3 DNA: TGTGCCAGCAGCGTGGGGGGGGAAGCTTTCTTT. Supplemented by reference TRBV7-6 and TRBJ1-1, the full variable domain reads GAGVSQSPRYKVTKRGQDVALRCDPISGHVSLYWYRQALGQGPEFLTYFNYEAQQDKSGLPNDRFSAERPEGSISTLTIQRTEQRDSAMYRCASSVGGEAFFGQGTRLTVV.

Worth noting for this clone: This probably arose from a read error, given a far larger clone one base away. The chain combines TRBV6-5 with TRBJ1-2, with D unresolved. Germline V CDR1 and CDR2: MNHEY, SVGAGI. The CDR3 contains 15 residues. V was clipped by 4 bases and J by 6 bases, with 18 bases between them. The CDR3 bases are TGTGCCAGCAGTTTCTCGACGGGTTCCGGAGATGGCTACACCTTC. Its protein is CASSFSTGSGDGYTF.

This rearrangement joins TRBV19 to TRBJ1-2, with unresolved D. Germline V gives CDR1 LNHDA, CDR2 SQIVND (reference sequence). V lost 6 bases and J 6 bases, leaving 17 bases between the germline ends. The CDR3 consists of 14 residues. CDR3 nucleotide sequence: TGTGCCAGTAGCCACGATCGGGGATATCATGGCTACACCTTC. Encoded protein: CASSHDRGYHGYTF. Based on the CDR3 plus reference TRBV19 and TRBJ1-2, the full variable domain is DGGITQSPKYLFRKEGQNVTLSCEQNLNHDAMYWYRQDPGQGLRLIYYSQIVNDFQKGDIAEGYSVSREKKESFPLTVTSAQKNPTAFYLCASSHDRGYHGYTFGSGTRLTVV.

The V and J genes are TRBV3-1 (or the pseudogene TRBV3-2) and TRBJ2-3, with a weak D call TRBD2 (6 bases). The germline V and J ends were trimmed by 7 bases and 6 bases, with 8 bases remaining between them. The CDR3 is 11 amino acids. Per germline, CDR1 LGHDT and CDR2 YNNKEL (reference sequence). The CDR3 spells CASTGTDTQYF. The CDR3 DNA follows: TGTGCCAGCACAGGGACTGATACGCAGTATTTT.

The chain has TRBV30 and TRBJ1-5; D call uncertain. Germline-derived CDR1 and CDR2 are GTSNPN and SVGIG (reference sequence). Trimming shortened V by 5 bases and J by 7 bases, and 15 bases separated the two germline ends. This CDR3 is built from 13 residues. The CDR3 sequence is CAWSSGGRQPQHF. In nucleotides, the CDR3 is TGTGCCTGGTCCTCCGGAGGAAGGCAGCCCCAGCATTTT.

The J gene is TRBJ1-2, the V gene TRBV25-1; the D is unclear. Deletions cut 2 bases from V and 0 bases from J, with 7 bases between. CDR3 length: 14 residues. CDR1 is MGHDK, CDR2 SYGVNS, per germline. The CDR3 DNA reads as TGTGCCAGCAGTGAAGGACTGACTAACTATGGCTACACCTTC. Amino acid sequence: CASSEGLTNYGYTF.

A single count supports this clone. The gene calls are TRBV15 and TRBJ1-2; D perhaps matches TRBD1 (5 bases). The CDR3 runs 14 residues. Trimming removed 0 bases from V and 2 bases from J, with 7 bases in between. CDR1 and CDR2 from the germline V gene are LNHNV and YYDKDF (reference sequence). The chain's CDR3 is CATSRDRQNYGYTF. In DNA, the CDR3 is TGTGCCACCAGCAGAGATCGACAGAACTATGGCTACACCTTC.

The table lists this clone with a count of one. V usage is TRBV6-5 and J usage is TRBJ2-3; 14 nucleotides agree with TRBD2. V dropped 6 bases and J dropped 5; count of bases not matched to a gene: 4. The CDR3 extends over 15 amino acids. Germline lookup yields CDR1 MNHEY and CDR2 SVGAGI. Here the CDR3 DNA reads TGTGCCAGCAGCCGCGGACTAGCGGGGGGAGATACGCAGTATTTT. It translates to CASSRGLAGGDTQYF.

This chain joins TRBV7-9 and TRBJ2-3, with 10 bases lining up with TRBD2. The junction had 11 bases not matched to a gene; V was cut back by 5 bases and J by 6 bases. The germline CDR1 and CDR2 sequences are SEHNR and FQNEAQ (reference sequence). The CDR3 is made up of 16 amino acids. CDR3 loop: CASSHNSGGPKDTQYF. The CDR3 DNA reads TGTGCCAGCAGCCACAATAGCGGGGGGCCCAAGGATACGCAGTATTTT. Variable domain in full (rest from reference TRBV7-9 and TRBJ2-3): DTGVSQNPRHKITKRGQNVTFRCDPISEHNRLYWYRQTLGQGPEFLTYFQNEAQLEKSRLLSDRFSAERPKGSFSTLEIQRTEQGDSAMYLCASSHNSGGPKDTQYFGPGTRLTVL.

The sample holds a few counts of this clone. The chain has TRBV12-2 and TRBJ1-6; TRBD1 is taken as the D call from the table, unchecked against the DNA. TRBV12-2 is labeled a pseudogene. The CDR3 extends over 16 amino acids. This CDR3 reads CASRQRAGTGNSPLHF. The CDR3 DNA sequence: TGTGCAAGTCGCCAAAGGGCCGGGACAGGGAATTCACCCCTCCACTTT.

This clone was detected only once. V is TRBV5-1 and J is TRBJ2-5; D is ambiguous. Germline CDR1 is SGHRS and CDR2 is YFSETQ. V was trimmed by 1 base and J by 8 bases, leaving 9 bases between them. This CDR3 comprises 12 residues. The CDR3 sequence is CASSLYSTTQYF. Here the CDR3 DNA reads TGCGCCAGCAGCTTGTATTCGACAACCCAGTACTTC.

The chain couples TRBV9 to TRBJ1-3; 10 nucleotides match TRBD1. Germline V lookup: CDR1 SGDLS, CDR2 YYNGEE. J lost 0 bases, V lost 3 bases, and 3 bases had no gene match. The length of the CDR3 is 16 residues. The CDR3 sequence is CASSGGTGASGNTIYF. The CDR3 bases are TGTGCCAGCAGCGGGGGGACAGGGGCCTCTGGAAACACCATATATTTT.

This rearrangement joins TRBV5-1 to TRBJ1-6; D is perhaps TRBD1 (6 bases). Trimming pared 0 bases from V and 4 bases from J, leaving 11 bases between. Looked up from germline, CDR1 is SGHRS and CDR2 is YFSETQ. CDR3 length: 16 residues. Written as DNA, the CDR3 is TGCGCCAGCAGCTTGGCCGGACAGCATTATAATTCACCCCTCCACTTT. Its protein is CASSLAGQHYNSPLHF.

The V call is TRBV9, the J call TRBJ2-7; tentative D call: TRBD1 (6 bases). V gave up 4 bases and J gave up 5 bases, with 16 bases separating them. CDR3 size: 14 residues. CDR1 is SGDLS and CDR2 is YYNGEE in the germline V gene. The CDR3 reads CASSPMGQIHEQYF. CDR3 nucleotides: TGTGCCAGCAGCCCAATGGGACAAATCCACGAGCAGTACTTC.

This clone came up once. The V and J genes are TRBV29-1 and TRBJ1-2, with D possibly matching TRBD1 (5 bases). Per the germline V gene, CDR1 is SQVTM and CDR2 is ANQGSEA. The CDR3 sequence is 17 residues long. The ends were cut back, 0 bases at V and 4 bases at J, with 21 bases in the middle. The DNA for the CDR3 is TGCAGCGTTGAAGATCTTCAGAAAGGGCAGGGTGTCTATGGCTACACCTTC. It codes for CSVEDLQKGQGVYGYTF. Full variable domain (missing parts from reference TRBV29-1 and TRBJ1-2): SAVISQKPSRDICQRGTSLTIQCQVDSQVTMMFWYRQQPGQSLTLIATANQGSEATYESGFVIDKFPISRPNLTFSTLTVSNMSPEDSSIYLCSVEDLQKGQGVYGYTFGSGTRLTVV.

The rearrangement uses TRBV6-6 and TRBJ1-3; D ambiguous. From germline, CDR1 is MNHNY and CDR2 SVGAGI (reference sequence). The CDR3 covers 13 residues. Trimming removed 8 bases at V and 2 bases at J, with 10 bases between. DNA of the CDR3: TGTGCCAGCCACCGGGGAGCTGGAAACACCATATATTTT. Its protein product is CASHRGAGNTIYF.

V gene TRBV4-2 combines with J gene TRBJ2-2; 7 bases are shared with TRBD1. There are 17 residues in the CDR3. From germline, CDR1 is LGHNA and CDR2 YNFKEQ. With V trimmed by 5 bases and J by 0 bases, 9 bases remained unmatched. In nucleotides, the CDR3 is TGTGCCAGCAGCGGCCCAACAGGGGTGGCGAACACCGGGGAGCTGTTTTTT. Protein sequence: CASSGPTGVANTGELFF.

V gene TRBV30 combines with J gene TRBJ1-5; D is unresolved. The CDR3 sequence is 15 residues long. Per the germline V gene, CDR1 is GTSNPN and CDR2 is SVGIG (reference sequence). Deletions cut 0 bases from V and 5 bases from J, with 14 bases between. This CDR3 reads CAWSVPGGRDQPQHF. For the CDR3, the DNA is TGTGCCTGGAGTGTACCGGGAGGACGCGATCAGCCCCAGCATTTT.

This chain links TRBV5-4 with TRBJ1-1; 8 bases are shared with TRBD1. The V gene end was trimmed by 6 bases and the J gene end by 1 base; junction bases not matched to a gene: 2. Germline lookup yields CDR1 SGHNT and CDR2 YYREEE (reference sequence). The CDR3 totals 13 residues. The CDR3 coding sequence is TGTGCCAGCACCGGACAGGGGAACACTGAAGCTTTCTTT. Residues: CASTGQGNTEAFF.